This passage covers 16 T cell receptor beta chains from one sample sequenced in a study of blood T cell repertoires in COVID-19. The protocol was immunoSEQ multiplex PCR, while the TCRdb copy is restricted to in-frame clones and leaves out a portion. The sample shows around 150,000 clones, around four fifths of them seen only once. The sequenced sample consisted of peripheral blood. The receptors were sampled from a man aged 60-69 years who had recovered from COVID-19.

J is TRBJ2-5 and V is TRBV2; 8 bases are a match to TRBD1. After removal of 7 bases from V and 5 bases from J, the junction contained 9 bases not matched to a gene. Looked up from germline, CDR1 is SNHLY and CDR2 is FYNNEI. The CDR3 runs 14 residues. The CDR3 coding sequence is TGTGCCAGCAATGGAGACAGGGGCAGGGAGACCCAGTACTTC. It encodes CASNGDRGRETQYF.

The CDR3 spells CASCRENTEAFF. CDR3 nucleotides: TGTGCCAGCTGCCGGGAGAACACTGAAGCTTTCTTT. The chain employs TRBV6-5 and TRBJ1-1; D gene ambiguous. Trimming pared 8 bases from V and 1 base from J, leaving 8 bases between. Germline V CDR1 and CDR2: MNHEY, SVGAGI. This CDR3 contains 12 residues.

This clone was picked up a small number of times. This sequence joins TRBV6-5 and TRBJ2-3; 7 bases align to TRBD1. Germline V gene data show CDR1 as MNHEY and CDR2 as SVGAGI. The CDR3 contains 14 residues. The trim removed 7 bases at V and 1 base at J, leaving 5 bases unmatched. This CDR3 is CASIEGAGTDTQYF. The DNA of the CDR3 is TGTGCCAGCATCGAGGGGGCTGGCACAGATACGCAGTATTTT.

This chain uses TRBV21-1 with TRBJ2-7; whether TRBD2, the table's D call, matches the DNA was not checked. TRBV21-1 is deemed a pseudogene. The CDR3 is 19 amino acids. The CDR3 protein is CASSKKKHLRAGRSYEQYF. CDR3 in DNA: TGTGCCAGCAGCAAAAAAAAGCACCTAAGAGCGGGACGCTCCTACGAGCAGTACTTC.

The V call is TRBV28, the J call TRBJ2-3; D possibly corresponds to TRBD1 (6 bases). The CDR3 extends over 12 amino acids. Germline CDR1 reads MDHEN; CDR2 reads SYDVKM. V was trimmed by 10 bases and J by 6 bases, leaving 14 bases between them. This CDR3 is CATTMGADTQYF. CDR3 nucleotides: TGTGCCACCACGATGGGGGCCGATACGCAGTATTTT.

CDR3 coding DNA: TGTGCCACCTCCCTTGACAGTAACTCCTACGAGCAGTACTTC. Residues: CATSLDSNSYEQYF. The J gene is TRBJ2-7, the V gene TRBV19, with D perhaps matching TRBD1 (5 bases). Trimming cost V 10 bases and J 0 bases, with 16 bases left between them. Germline loops: CDR1 LNHDA, CDR2 SQIVND (reference sequence). The CDR3 runs to 14 residues.

The chain has TRBV6-5 and TRBJ1-5, with D unclear. The germline V gene has CDR1 MNHEY and CDR2 SVGAGI. The CDR3 sequence is 14 residues long. V gave up 2 bases and J gave up 4 bases, with 9 bases separating them. The CDR3 sequence: CASSYQAGNQPQHF. The DNA for the CDR3 is TGTGCCAGCAGTTACCAAGCAGGAAATCAGCCCCAGCATTTT.

The chain carries TRBV5-5 and TRBJ2-3; D remains ambiguous. This CDR3 spans 12 amino acids. The germline gives CDR1 SGHKS, CDR2 YYEKEE (reference sequence). V was trimmed by 4 bases and J by 1 base, leaving 4 bases between them. This CDR3 is CASSGRTDTQYF. The CDR3 DNA reads as TGTGCCAGCAGCGGGCGCACAGATACGCAGTATTTT.

This chain uses TRBV10-3 with TRBJ1-2; D is undetermined. V was cut by 0 bases and J by 7 bases, with 9 bases left in between. The germline V gene has CDR1 ENHRY and CDR2 SYGVKD. This CDR3 has 13 residues. DNA of the CDR3: TGTGCCATCAGTGAGTCAACAGCTGTTGGCTACACCTTC. Its protein is CAISESTAVGYTF.

This chain uses TRBV11-2 with TRBJ2-5; 7 bases line up with TRBD2. The CDR3 is 16 amino acids. V shed 0 bases and J 5 bases; nucleotides not matched to a gene: 9. Germline V gene data show CDR1 as SGHAT and CDR2 as FQNNGV. As DNA, the CDR3 is TGTGCCAGCAGCTTAGAACCGGGGTGGGGAGGGGAGACCCAGTACTTC. Its protein product is CASSLEPGWGGETQYF.

The V and J genes are TRBV6-6 and TRBJ1-1; a weak D match, TRBD1 (5 bases). The length of the CDR3 is 11 residues. Germline CDR1 reads MNHNY; CDR2 reads SVGAGI (reference sequence). The V end lost 5 bases, the J end lost 9 bases, and 10 bases lay between the germline ends. CDR3 amino acids: CASSGGTQAFF. For the CDR3, the DNA is TGTGCCAGCAGTGGCGGGACGCAAGCTTTCTTT.

The chain links TRBV19 to TRBJ1-2; TRBD1 agrees at 8 bases. CDR3 length: 13 residues. V was clipped by 5 bases and J by 8 bases; unmatched bases: 7. Germline CDR1 and CDR2: LNHDA and SQIVND (reference sequence). The CDR3 DNA reads as TGTGCCAGTAGTTCTACGGACAGGGCGGGCTACACCTTC. This gives the protein CASSSTDRAGYTF.

This chain uses TRBV7-8 with TRBJ1-5, with D maybe TRBD1 (6 bases). The germline V gene has CDR1 SGHVS and CDR2 FQNEAQ. V was trimmed by 5 bases and J by 0 bases, leaving 11 bases between them. This CDR3 comprises 15 residues. CDR3 coding DNA: TGTGCCAGCAGCCGCAGGGGAGATAGCAATCAGCCCCAGCATTTT. Translation: CASSRRGDSNQPQHF.

This chain links TRBV28 with TRBJ2-4, with 7 bases identical to TRBD2. CDR3 length: 17 residues. The V and J ends lost 5 bases and 0 bases, in that order; junction bases with no gene match: 10. Germline values: CDR1 MDHEN, CDR2 SYDVKM. This chain's CDR3 is CASSPGLVLLAKNIQYF. The DNA for the CDR3 is TGTGCCAGCAGTCCTGGACTAGTTCTTCTAGCCAAAAACATTCAGTACTTC.

The CDR3 is CAISDTSGTAIGLEQYF. The CDR3 coding sequence is TGTGCCATCAGTGATACCTCCGGGACAGCGATTGGTTTAGAGCAGTACTTC. This chain uses TRBV10-3 with TRBJ2-7; 7 nucleotides align to TRBD1. Germline lookup yields CDR1 ENHRY and CDR2 SYGVKD. V was clipped by 3 bases and J by 7 bases; unmatched bases: 18. The CDR3 is 17 amino acids.

This clone was detected only once. The rearrangement links TRBV6-5 to TRBJ1-2; D possibly corresponds to TRBD1 (6 bases). V was cut by 7 bases and J by 4 bases, with 10 bases left in between. Germline CDR1 MNHEY, CDR2 SVGAGI. This CDR3 is 12 amino acids long. This CDR3 is CASTQGTYGYTF. CDR3 bases: TGTGCCAGCACCCAGGGGACCTATGGCTACACCTTC.